This passage covers 18 T cell receptor beta chains from one sample sequenced in a study of T cell changes during pregnancy in multiple sclerosis. TCRdb keeps only in-frame clones here, not all; method: immunoSEQ multiplex PCR. The data contain 50,000 to 80,000 clones, 80% to 95% of them singletons. The sequenced sample was peripheral blood, obtained in the second trimester of pregnancy. The source is a female donor with multiple sclerosis, enrolled in a pregnancy study.

This clone was seen ten or more times. The V gene is TRBV4-1, the J gene TRBJ1-5; no definite D call. Trimming took 4 bases from V and 6 from J, leaving 13 bases between them. There are 14 residues in the CDR3. Germline V gene sequence: CDR1 MGHRA, CDR2 YSYEKL. In DNA form, the CDR3 reads TGCGCCAGCAGCCGAGCTATCATCACTCAGCCCCAGCATTTT. Its protein is CASSRAIITQPQHF.

The V gene is TRBV6-1, the J gene TRBJ2-5, with 12 nucleotides matching TRBD1. The CDR3 spans 15 residues. The V segment lost 5 bases and the J segment 5 bases; nucleotides outside the gene matches: 6. Germline V CDR1 and CDR2: MNHNS, SASEGT. In nucleotides, the CDR3 is TGTGCCAGCAGTTCGGGACAGGGGGCGCGGGAGACCCAGTACTTC. Its translation: CASSSGQGARETQYF.

The chain employs TRBV27 and TRBJ2-7; weak D call: TRBD2 (6 bases). The CDR3 runs 14 residues. With 5 bases removed from V and 1 base from J, the gap between germline ends came to 12 bases. CDR1 and CDR2 (germline): MNHEY, SMNVEV (reference sequence). CDR3 DNA: TGTGCCAGCAGTGAGCGGGTCTTATCCTACGAGCAGTACTTC. Protein product: CASSERVLSYEQYF.

There are a few counts of this clone. This chain links TRBV11-2 with TRBJ1-5, with unresolved D. CDR1 SGHAT and CDR2 FQNNGV come from the germline V gene. The V end was cut by 1 base, the J end by 2 bases, with 12 bases between. CDR3 length: 16 amino acids. CDR3 bases: TGTGCCAGCAGCTTAGTCCGAGGGAGGCGCAATCAGCCCCAGCATTTT. Its protein is CASSLVRGRRNQPQHF.

This clone has only one observation. Distinct nucleotide sequences in the sample also encode this CDR3. The chain has TRBV7-2 and TRBJ2-1; D remains unclear. Trimming pared 1 base from V and 0 bases from J, leaving 7 bases between. CDR3 size: 15 residues. Germline V gives CDR1 SGHTA, CDR2 FQGNSA. The CDR3 is CASSLDGSSYNEQFF. The CDR3 region has the DNA TGTGCCAGCAGCTTAGATGGTAGCTCCTACAATGAGCAGTTCTTC. Combining the CDR3 with reference TRBV7-2 and TRBJ2-1 gives the whole variable domain GAGVSQSPSNKVTEKGKDVELRCDPISGHTALYWYRQSLGQGLEFLIYFQGNSAPDKSGLPSDRFSAERTGGSVSTLTIQRTQQEDSAVYLCASSLDGSSYNEQFFGPGTRLTVL.

The rearrangement joins TRBV4-1 to TRBJ2-7, with D possibly being TRBD2 (6 bases). Trimming took 1 base from V and 6 from J, leaving 16 bases between them. Germline CDR1 and CDR2: MGHRA and YSYEKL. The CDR3 has 15 amino acids. CDR3 amino acids: CASSQVYPGAAEQYF. The DNA of the CDR3 is TGCGCCAGCAGCCAAGTATACCCGGGAGCCGCCGAGCAGTACTTC.

CDR3 in amino acids: CASSPPEQIHWGYTF. CDR3 DNA: TGTGCCAGCTCACCCCCGGAGCAAATTCATTGGGGCTACACCTTC. This sequence joins TRBV18 and TRBJ1-2; D unresolved. V lost 3 bases and J lost 8, with 19 bases in between. Germline-derived CDR1 and CDR2 are KGHSH and LQKENI. CDR3 length: 15 amino acids.

The rearrangement uses TRBV28 and TRBJ2-1, with TRBD2 identical over 7 bases. This CDR3 has 16 residues. After removal of 7 bases from V and 0 bases from J, the junction contained 9 bases not matched to a gene. Per germline, CDR1 MDHEN and CDR2 SYDVKM. CDR3 DNA: TGTGCCAGCACCTTAGGGGCGGGAGACTCCTACAATGAGCAGTTCTTC. Its translation: CASTLGAGDSYNEQFF.

This chain uses TRBV7-9 with TRBJ2-5, with D uncertain. Germline V gene data show CDR1 as SEHNR and CDR2 as FQNEAQ (reference sequence). Trimming left V 5 bases short and J 0 bases short, with 4 bases between. The CDR3 contains 12 residues. CDR3 nucleotides: TGTGCCAGCAGCGTTAACCAAGAGACCCAGTACTTC. This sequence encodes CASSVNQETQYF.

V and J are TRBV10-2 and TRBJ2-7, with TRBD2 identical over 11 bases. The J segment lost 2 bases and the V segment lost 5 bases, leaving 5 bases of the junction unmatched. The CDR3 contains 15 residues. In germline, CDR1 is WSHSY, CDR2 SAAADI. The DNA of the CDR3 is TGCGCCAGCAGTCGGACTAGCGGGCCTGCCTACGAGCAGTACTTC. Protein product: CASSRTSGPAYEQYF.

The chain uses TRBV2 and TRBJ2-7; D unclear. Per the germline V gene, CDR1 is SNHLY and CDR2 is FYNNEI. The CDR3 sequence is 12 residues long. V lost 7 bases to trimming and J lost 0 bases, with 7 bases between them. CDR3 residues: CASTPGSYEQYF. Written as DNA, the CDR3 is TGTGCCAGCACCCCAGGCTCCTACGAGCAGTACTTC.

V is TRBV27 and J is TRBJ1-1, with 7 bases aligning to TRBD1. Germline CDR1 and CDR2: MNHEY and SMNVEV (reference sequence). CDR3 length: 16 residues. J gave up 0 bases and V 6 bases, and 10 bases lay outside the gene matches. Here the CDR3 DNA reads TGTGCCAGCAGCCCTGAACAGGGGATCATGAACACTGAAGCTTTCTTT. It codes for CASSPEQGIMNTEAFF.

V usage is TRBV6-4 and J usage is TRBJ2-1; TRBD2 matches 12 bases. This CDR3 is 15 amino acids long. The germline gives CDR1 MRHNA, CDR2 SNTAGT. V trimming: 4 bases; J trimming: 5 bases; junction bases outside the gene matches: 3. CDR3 amino acids: CASSVGLAGDNEQFF. The CDR3 nucleotides are TGTGCCAGCAGTGTGGGACTAGCGGGTGACAATGAGCAGTTCTTC.

The chain recombines TRBV7-9 with TRBJ2-5; a possible D gene is TRBD2 (5 bases). V was pared by 0 bases and J by 2 bases, with 10 bases between. Germline V CDR1 and CDR2: SEHNR, FQNEAQ (reference sequence). This CDR3 has 15 amino acids. This CDR3 reads CASSLAAGIQETQYF. The CDR3 coding sequence is TGTGCCAGCAGCTTAGCGGCCGGGATACAAGAGACCCAGTACTTC.

J is TRBJ1-4 and V is TRBV5-1; 7 bases are a match to TRBD1. This CDR3 region has 14 residues. Germline trimming cut 4 bases from V and 6 bases from J; bases unmatched to any gene: 6. Germline CDR1 SGHRS, CDR2 YFSETQ. CDR3 DNA sequence: TGCGCCAGCAGCGTAGACAGGGTTTATGAAAAACTGTTTTTT. Translated: CASSVDRVYEKLFF.

In regard to this clone: The identical CDR3 is also encoded by other nucleotide sequences in the sample. The genes are TRBV28 and TRBJ2-7; the match to TRBD1 covers 7 bases. V dropped 4 bases and J dropped 1; count of bases not matched to a gene: 4. Germline loops: CDR1 MDHEN, CDR2 SYDVKM. The CDR3 has 14 amino acids. The DNA for the CDR3 is TGTGCCAGCAGTTCCCCGGGACAGTCCTACGAGCAGTACTTC. This sequence encodes CASSSPGQSYEQYF.

This sequence joins TRBV5-4 and TRBJ2-7; no reliable D call. V was shortened by 4 bases and J by 2 bases, with 13 bases between the two germline ends. Germline lookup yields CDR1 SGHNT and CDR2 YYREEE (reference sequence). The CDR3 is 14 amino acids. In DNA, the CDR3 is TGTGCCAGCAGCGTGAAGCTCCCACCCTACGAGCAGTACTTC. Its translation is CASSVKLPPYEQYF.

This clone was recorded once. This chain links TRBV30 with TRBJ1-3; a weak D match, TRBD1 (6 bases). V lost 4 bases and J lost 0, with 7 bases in between. The CDR3 sequence is 13 residues long. CDR1 is GTSNPN and CDR2 is SVGIG in the germline V gene (reference sequence). CDR3 bases: TGTGCCTGGAACAGGGACTCTGGAAACACCATATATTTT. It is translated as CAWNRDSGNTIYF.